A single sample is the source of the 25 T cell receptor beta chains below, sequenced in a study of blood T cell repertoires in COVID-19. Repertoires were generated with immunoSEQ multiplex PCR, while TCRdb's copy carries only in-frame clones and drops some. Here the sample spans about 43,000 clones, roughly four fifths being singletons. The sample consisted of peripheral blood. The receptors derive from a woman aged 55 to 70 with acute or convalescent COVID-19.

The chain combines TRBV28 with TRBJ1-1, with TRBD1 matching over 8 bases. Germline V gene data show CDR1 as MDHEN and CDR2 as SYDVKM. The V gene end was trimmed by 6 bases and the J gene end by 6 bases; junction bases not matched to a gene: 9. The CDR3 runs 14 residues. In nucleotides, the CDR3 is TGTGCCAGCAGGACAGGGGCCCTTGGTGCTGAAGCTTTCTTT. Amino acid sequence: CASRTGALGAEAFF.

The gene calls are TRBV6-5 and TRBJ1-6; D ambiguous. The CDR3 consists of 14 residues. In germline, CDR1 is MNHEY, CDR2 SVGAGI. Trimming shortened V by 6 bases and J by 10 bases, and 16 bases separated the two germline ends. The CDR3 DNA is TGTGCCAGCAGACCCCCCGGGGTCGGCTCACCCCTCCACTTT. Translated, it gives CASRPPGVGSPLHF.

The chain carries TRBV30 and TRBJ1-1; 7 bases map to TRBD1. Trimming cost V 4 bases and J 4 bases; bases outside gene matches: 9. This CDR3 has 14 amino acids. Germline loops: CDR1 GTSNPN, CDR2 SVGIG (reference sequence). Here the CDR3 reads CAWKTAGTVTEAFF. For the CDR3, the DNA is TGTGCCTGGAAAACCGCCGGGACAGTCACTGAAGCTTTCTTT.

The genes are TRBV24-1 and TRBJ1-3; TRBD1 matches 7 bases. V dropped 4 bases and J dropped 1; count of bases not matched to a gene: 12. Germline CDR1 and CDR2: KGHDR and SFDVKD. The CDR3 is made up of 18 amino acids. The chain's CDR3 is CATSDLRHRGYSGNTIYF. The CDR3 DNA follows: TGTGCCACCAGTGACCTACGTCACAGGGGATATTCTGGAAACACCATATATTTT.

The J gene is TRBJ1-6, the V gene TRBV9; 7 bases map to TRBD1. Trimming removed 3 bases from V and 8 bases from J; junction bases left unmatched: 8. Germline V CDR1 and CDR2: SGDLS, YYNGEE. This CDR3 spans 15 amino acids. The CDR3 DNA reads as TGTGCCAGCAGCGCGCCTAGGGGGCGCGATTCACCCCTCCACTTT. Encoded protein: CASSAPRGRDSPLHF.

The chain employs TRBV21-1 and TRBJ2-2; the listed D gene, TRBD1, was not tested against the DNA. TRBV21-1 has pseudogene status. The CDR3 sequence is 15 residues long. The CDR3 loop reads CASSKDQGLGGELFF. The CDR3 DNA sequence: TGTGCCAGCAGCAAAGACCAGGGGTTGGGCGGGGAGCTGTTTTTT.

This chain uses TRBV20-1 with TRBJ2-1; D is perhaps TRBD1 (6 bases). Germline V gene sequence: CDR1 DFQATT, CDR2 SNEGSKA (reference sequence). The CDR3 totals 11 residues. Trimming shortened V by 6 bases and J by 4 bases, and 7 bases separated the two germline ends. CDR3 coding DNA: TGCAGTGCAGGACAGTACAATGAGCAGTTCTTC. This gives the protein CSAGQYNEQFF.

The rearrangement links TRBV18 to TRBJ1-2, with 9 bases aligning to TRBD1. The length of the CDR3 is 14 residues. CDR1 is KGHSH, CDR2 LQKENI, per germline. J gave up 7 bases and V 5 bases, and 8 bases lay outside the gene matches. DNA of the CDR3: TGTGCCAGCTCAAATTCCGGGACAGGGTCTGGCTACACCTTC. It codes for CASSNSGTGSGYTF.

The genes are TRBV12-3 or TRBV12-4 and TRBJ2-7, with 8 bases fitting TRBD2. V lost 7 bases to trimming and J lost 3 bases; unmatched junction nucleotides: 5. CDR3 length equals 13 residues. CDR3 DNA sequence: TGTGCCAGCACCATTAGCGGGAACTACGAGCAGTACTTC. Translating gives CASTISGNYEQYF.

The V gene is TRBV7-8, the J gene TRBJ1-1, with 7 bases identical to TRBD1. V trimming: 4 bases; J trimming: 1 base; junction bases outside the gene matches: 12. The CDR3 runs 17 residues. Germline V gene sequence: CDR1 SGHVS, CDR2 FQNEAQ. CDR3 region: CASSYGTVKRPNTEAFF. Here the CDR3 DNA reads TGTGCCAGCAGCTACGGGACAGTTAAACGCCCGAACACTGAAGCTTTCTTT. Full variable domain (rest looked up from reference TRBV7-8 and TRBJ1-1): GAGVSQSPRYKVAKRGQDVALRCDPISGHVSLFWYQQALGQGPEFLTYFQNEAQLDKSGLPSDRFFAERPEGSVSTLKIQRTQQEDSAVYLCASSYGTVKRPNTEAFFGQGTRLTVV.

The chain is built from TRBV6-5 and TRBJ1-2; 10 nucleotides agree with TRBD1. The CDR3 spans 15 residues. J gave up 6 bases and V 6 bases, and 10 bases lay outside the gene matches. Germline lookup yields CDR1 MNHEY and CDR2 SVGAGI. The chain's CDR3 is CASRHRDRGGDGYTF. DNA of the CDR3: TGTGCCAGCAGGCACCGGGACAGGGGCGGGGATGGCTACACCTTC.

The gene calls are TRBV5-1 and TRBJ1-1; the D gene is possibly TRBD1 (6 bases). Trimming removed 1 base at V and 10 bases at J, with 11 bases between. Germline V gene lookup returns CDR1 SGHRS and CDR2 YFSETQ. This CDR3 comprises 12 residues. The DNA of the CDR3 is TGCGCCAGCAGCTTGAACGGGGGGCCAGCTTTCTTT. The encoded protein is CASSLNGGPAFF.

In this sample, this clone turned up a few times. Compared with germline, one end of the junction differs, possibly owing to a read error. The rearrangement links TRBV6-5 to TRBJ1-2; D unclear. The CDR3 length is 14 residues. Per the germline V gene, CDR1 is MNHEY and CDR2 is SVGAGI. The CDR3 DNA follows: TGTGCCAGCAGTGACTCCGGGGCTAACTATGGCTACACCTTC. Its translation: CASSDSGANYGYTF.

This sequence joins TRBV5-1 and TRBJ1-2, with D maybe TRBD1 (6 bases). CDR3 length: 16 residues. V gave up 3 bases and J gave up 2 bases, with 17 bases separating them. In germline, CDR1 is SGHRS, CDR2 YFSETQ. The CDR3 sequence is CASSWGTDSFNYGYTF. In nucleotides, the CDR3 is TGCGCCAGCAGCTGGGGCACGGACAGTTTCAACTATGGCTACACCTTC.

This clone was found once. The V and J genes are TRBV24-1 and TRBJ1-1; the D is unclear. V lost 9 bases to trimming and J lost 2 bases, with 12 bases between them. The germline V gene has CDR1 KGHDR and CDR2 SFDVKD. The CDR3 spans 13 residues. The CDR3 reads CATRTSPNTEAFF. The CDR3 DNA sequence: TGTGCCACCCGTACTTCTCCCAACACTGAAGCTTTCTTT.

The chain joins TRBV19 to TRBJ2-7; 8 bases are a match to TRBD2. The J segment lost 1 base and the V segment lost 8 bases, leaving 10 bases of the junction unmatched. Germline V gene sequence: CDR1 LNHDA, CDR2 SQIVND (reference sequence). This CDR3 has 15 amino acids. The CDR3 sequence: CASGVGGGASYEQYF. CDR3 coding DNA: TGTGCCAGTGGGGTCGGGGGGGGAGCGTCCTACGAGCAGTACTTC.

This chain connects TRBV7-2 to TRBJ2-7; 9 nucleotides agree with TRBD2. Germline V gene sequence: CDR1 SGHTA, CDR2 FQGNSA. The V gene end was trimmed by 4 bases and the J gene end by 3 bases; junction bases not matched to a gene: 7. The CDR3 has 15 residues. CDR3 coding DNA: TGTGCCAGCAGCTCCCCGGGACTAGCAGGCTACGAGCAGTACTTC. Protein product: CASSSPGLAGYEQYF.

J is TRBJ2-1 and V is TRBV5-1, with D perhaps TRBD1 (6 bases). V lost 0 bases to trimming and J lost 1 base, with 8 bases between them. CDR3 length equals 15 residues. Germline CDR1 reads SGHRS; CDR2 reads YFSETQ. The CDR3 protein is CASSLATGSYNEQFF. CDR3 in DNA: TGCGCCAGCAGCTTGGCTACAGGGTCCTACAATGAGCAGTTCTTC.

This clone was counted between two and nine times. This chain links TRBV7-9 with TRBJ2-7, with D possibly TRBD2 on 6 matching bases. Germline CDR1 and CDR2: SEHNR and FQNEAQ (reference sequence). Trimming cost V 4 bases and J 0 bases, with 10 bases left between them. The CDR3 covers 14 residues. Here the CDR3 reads CASSSMGGSYEQYF. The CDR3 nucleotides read TGTGCCAGCAGCTCTATGGGGGGCTCCTACGAGCAGTACTTC. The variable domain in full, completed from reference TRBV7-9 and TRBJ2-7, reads DTGVSQNPRHKITKRGQNVTFRCDPISEHNRLYWYRQTLGQGPEFLTYFQNEAQLEKSRLLSDRFSAERPKGSFSTLEIQRTEQGDSAMYLCASSSMGGSYEQYFGPGTRLTVT.

The CDR3 DNA reads TGCGCCAGCAGCTTGAGTGGAGGGATCTCCTACGAGCAGTACTTC. Its protein product is CASSLSGGISYEQYF. V usage is TRBV5-1 and J usage is TRBJ2-7, with D tentatively TRBD2 (6 bases). The CDR3 runs 15 residues. Trimming pared 1 base from V and 0 bases from J, leaving 11 bases between. Per the germline V gene, CDR1 is SGHRS and CDR2 is YFSETQ.

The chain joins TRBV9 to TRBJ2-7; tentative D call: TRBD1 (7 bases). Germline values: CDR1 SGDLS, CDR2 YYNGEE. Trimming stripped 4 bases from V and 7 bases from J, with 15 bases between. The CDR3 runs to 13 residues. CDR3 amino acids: CASSQGGREEQYF. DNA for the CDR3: TGTGCCAGCAGCCAGGGGGGACGGGAGGAGCAGTACTTC.

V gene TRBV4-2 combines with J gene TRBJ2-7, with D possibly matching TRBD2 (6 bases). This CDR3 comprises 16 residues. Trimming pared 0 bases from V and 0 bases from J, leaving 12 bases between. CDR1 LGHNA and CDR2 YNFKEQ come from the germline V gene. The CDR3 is CASSQDPGVYSYEQYF. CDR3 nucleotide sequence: TGTGCCAGCAGCCAAGATCCGGGGGTCTACTCCTACGAGCAGTACTTC.

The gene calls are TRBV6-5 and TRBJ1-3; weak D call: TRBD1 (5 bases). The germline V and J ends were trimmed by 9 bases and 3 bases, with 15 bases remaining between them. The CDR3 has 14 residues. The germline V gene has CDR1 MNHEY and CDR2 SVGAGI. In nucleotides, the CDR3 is TGTGCCAGTTCGCTCTCGGACAATGGAAACACCATATATTTT. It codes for CASSLSDNGNTIYF.

CDR3: CASSFAGINQPQHF. The CDR3 DNA is TGTGCCAGCAGTTTTGCGGGAATCAATCAGCCCCAGCATTTT. The chain employs TRBV27 and TRBJ1-5; no clear D. Germline CDR1 and CDR2: MNHEY and SMNVEV (reference sequence). Trimming removed 3 bases from V and 3 bases from J, with 9 bases in between. The CDR3 runs to 14 residues.

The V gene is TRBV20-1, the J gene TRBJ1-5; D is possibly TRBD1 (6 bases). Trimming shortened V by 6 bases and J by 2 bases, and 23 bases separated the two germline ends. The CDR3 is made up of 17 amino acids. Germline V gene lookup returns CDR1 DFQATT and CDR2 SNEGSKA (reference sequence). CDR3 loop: CSASSLSRAGGNQPQHF. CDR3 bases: TGCAGTGCCAGTAGCCTTTCGAGGGCAGGGGGCAATCAGCCCCAGCATTTT.